Below, 18 T cell receptor beta chains from the same sample are listed, as sequenced in a study of Tregs in tolerant kidney transplant recipients. TCRdb's copy holds only in-frame clones and misses some; the assay was immunoSEQ multiplex PCR. The sample consists of 69,000 or so clones, roughly nine tenths of them appearing once. The sample in question was CD4+ T cells from blood, obtained before the transplant. These receptors were collected from a human donor who received a combined kidney and bone marrow transplant.

This clone has just one count. The chain links TRBV5-1 to TRBJ2-2; weak D call: TRBD1 (6 bases). Germline V gene sequence: CDR1 SGHRS, CDR2 YFSETQ. The CDR3 length is 15 residues. Trimming took off 0 bases at V and 2 bases at J, with 8 bases between the two ends. As DNA, the CDR3 is TGCGCCAGCAGCTTGGCAGGGGTTAACACCGGGGAGCTGTTTTTT. Protein sequence: CASSLAGVNTGELFF.

The J gene is TRBJ2-7, the V gene TRBV5-5; TRBD1 agrees at 8 bases. Germline loops: CDR1 SGHKS, CDR2 YYEKEE (reference sequence). The length of the CDR3 is 16 residues. Trimming at V came to 1 base and at J to 0 bases, leaving 6 bases not matched to a gene. CDR3 sequence: CASSLYDRGSSYEQYF. CDR3 sequence (DNA): TGTGCCAGCAGCTTGTATGACAGGGGAAGCTCCTACGAGCAGTACTTC.

The V call is TRBV2, the J call TRBJ2-1; TRBD2 matches 15 bases. The J segment lost 5 bases and the V segment lost 5 bases, leaving 7 bases of the junction unmatched. The CDR3 runs 17 residues. Germline values: CDR1 SNHLY, CDR2 FYNNEI. In DNA form, the CDR3 reads TGTGCCAGCAGTATTGGACTAGCGGGAGGGCCCCACAATGAGCAGTTCTTC. Translation gives CASSIGLAGGPHNEQFF.

The V call is TRBV14, the J call TRBJ2-1; D perhaps matches TRBD2 (5 bases). Trimming took 4 bases from V and 7 from J, leaving 8 bases between them. The CDR3 consists of 12 residues. Germline loops: CDR1 SGHDN, CDR2 FVKESK. The CDR3 nucleotides read TGTGCCAGCAGCCCGGACTGGAATGAGCAGTTCTTC. The encoded protein is CASSPDWNEQFF.

This clone was found once. This chain joins TRBV29-1 and TRBJ2-5; 7 bases match TRBD1. With V trimmed by 2 bases and J by 5 bases, 5 bases remained unmatched. CDR3 length: 13 residues. Per germline, CDR1 SQVTM and CDR2 ANQGSEA. The CDR3 region has the DNA TGCAGCGTTGAACCGACAGGGCGTGAGACCCAGTACTTC. Amino acid sequence: CSVEPTGRETQYF.

The chain is built from TRBV28 and TRBJ2-3; 8 nucleotides match TRBD2. There are 16 residues in the CDR3. The V gene's germline CDR1 is MDHEN and CDR2 SYDVKM. V was pared by 2 bases and J by 0 bases, with 4 bases of the junction left unmatched. The CDR3 reads CASSLRGGGSTDTQYF. CDR3 DNA sequence: TGTGCCAGCAGTTTAAGGGGCGGGGGGAGCACAGATACGCAGTATTTT. The full variable domain, in which reference TRBV28 and TRBJ2-3 provide the parts outside the CDR3, is DVKVTQSSRYLVKRTGEKVFLECVQDMDHENMFWYRQDPGLGLRLIYFSYDVKMKEKGDIPEGYSVSREKKERFSLILESASTNQTSMYLCASSLRGGGSTDTQYFGPGTRLTVL.

This chain joins TRBV28 and TRBJ1-1; perhaps TRBD1 as D (5 bases). The V end was cut by 2 bases, the J end by 0 bases, with 16 bases between. This CDR3 region has 17 residues. Germline V gene sequence: CDR1 MDHEN, CDR2 SYDVKM. CDR3 bases: TGTGCCAGCAGTTTACTCCAGGGAAACCTAATGAACACTGAAGCTTTCTTT. Translated: CASSLLQGNLMNTEAFF.

The rearrangement joins TRBV27 to TRBJ1-2; 12 bases align to TRBD1. In germline, CDR1 is MNHEY, CDR2 SMNVEV (reference sequence). The CDR3 consists of 18 residues. Germline trimming cut 0 bases from V and 6 bases from J; bases unmatched to any gene: 11. The CDR3 DNA is TGTGCCAGCAGTTTATCAGGGACAGGGGGCCGGGGTGCCGATGGCTACACCTTC. This codes for CASSLSGTGGRGADGYTF.

The chain recombines TRBV27 with TRBJ1-1; D ambiguous. Trimming cost V 4 bases and J 1 base, with 13 bases left between them. The germline V gene has CDR1 MNHEY and CDR2 SMNVEV (reference sequence). The CDR3 loop spans 15 amino acids. CDR3 region: CASSSPGLGNTEAFF. The DNA for the CDR3 is TGTGCCAGCAGTTCACCCGGCCTAGGGAACACTGAAGCTTTCTTT.

J is TRBJ2-1 and V is TRBV19; 11 bases are a match to TRBD2. CDR1 is LNHDA and CDR2 is SQIVND in the germline V gene (reference sequence). The CDR3 consists of 15 residues. Germline trimming cut 5 bases from V and 9 bases from J; bases unmatched to any gene: 9. The CDR3, as DNA: TGTGCCAGTAGTTCGCGACTAGCGGGAAATGGTGAGCAGTTCTTC. Protein product: CASSSRLAGNGEQFF.

This chain links TRBV2 with TRBJ2-1; 7 nucleotides align to TRBD2. With V trimmed by 6 bases and J by 7 bases, 12 bases remained unmatched. The CDR3 has 15 residues. Germline values: CDR1 SNHLY, CDR2 FYNNEI. The CDR3 sequence: CASSPIAGDRNEQFF. The CDR3 DNA reads TGTGCCAGCAGCCCAATTGCGGGAGATAGGAATGAGCAGTTCTTC.

This clone showed up just once. The DNA of the CDR3 is TGTGCCACCGGTAGTAGGGGGAACACTGAAGCTTTCTTT. This codes for CATGSRGNTEAFF. The chain links TRBV19 to TRBJ1-1; a weak D match, TRBD1 (5 bases). Germline V gene lookup returns CDR1 LNHDA and CDR2 SQIVND (reference sequence). V was shortened by 10 bases and J by 1 base, with 13 bases between the two germline ends. This CDR3 comprises 13 residues.

This chain uses TRBV25-1 with TRBJ1-2; TRBD1 matches 9 bases. With 2 bases clipped from V and 13 bases from J, the junction kept 8 bases outside the gene matches. The CDR3 sequence is 13 residues long. Germline CDR1 reads MGHDK; CDR2 reads SYGVNS. CDR3 DNA sequence: TGTGCCAGCAGTGAACCCGGGACAGGGTTGGTCACCTTC. Its protein product is CASSEPGTGLVTF.

DNA of the CDR3: TGTGCCAGCATCGAGATCAACACTGAAGCTTTCTTT. This sequence encodes CASIEINTEAFF. This chain links TRBV6-6 with TRBJ1-1; D remains unclear. Per the germline V gene, CDR1 is MNHNY and CDR2 is SVGAGI (reference sequence). Trimming took off 7 bases at V and 2 bases at J, with 8 bases between the two ends. The CDR3 loop spans 12 amino acids.

This clone was detected ten times or more. The chain recombines TRBV11-2 with TRBJ2-1, with D maybe TRBD1 (5 bases). V lost 0 bases and J lost 8, with 8 bases in between. CDR1 is SGHAT and CDR2 is FQNNGV in the germline V gene. There are 13 residues in the CDR3. The CDR3 reads CASSLDRDDEQFF. The CDR3 DNA reads TGTGCCAGCAGCTTAGACAGGGATGATGAGCAGTTCTTC.

The chain recombines TRBV4-1 with TRBJ2-2; TRBD2 matches at 10 bases. The V gene's germline CDR1 is MGHRA and CDR2 YSYEKL. The CDR3 length is 16 residues. J lost 6 bases, V lost 3 bases, and 7 bases had no gene match. The CDR3 sequence is CASSQVPSGSAGELFF. The DNA for the CDR3 is TGCGCCAGCAGCCAGGTCCCTAGCGGGAGTGCCGGGGAGCTGTTTTTT.

The chain has TRBV28 and TRBJ2-2, with TRBD2 identical over 7 bases. The germline V gene encodes CDR1 MDHEN and CDR2 SYDVKM. V shed 4 bases, J shed 4 bases, and the junction held 9 bases outside the gene matches. The CDR3 extends over 16 amino acids. The CDR3 coding sequence is TGTGCCAGCAGTTCTCTGCGGGCGGGAGTCACCGGGGAGCTGTTTTTT. Residues: CASSSLRAGVTGELFF.

The chain combines TRBV28 with TRBJ1-5; the D is unclear. Germline V gene sequence: CDR1 MDHEN, CDR2 SYDVKM. The CDR3 runs 12 residues. Trimming shortened V by 6 bases and J by 6 bases, and 9 bases separated the two germline ends. CDR3 region: CASRALLQPQHF. CDR3 DNA sequence: TGTGCCAGCAGAGCGCTTCTTCAGCCCCAGCATTTT.